One and the same sample provided the 14 T cell receptor beta chains below, sequenced in a study of CD8+ T cells in alopecia areata. Sample treatment: oral pan-JAK inhibitor, 5-10 mg twice daily. RNA, once extracted, was reverse transcribed into cDNA for use as the sequencing template. Produced via immunoSEQ multiplex PCR; TCRdb's table is partial and in-frame only. The sample holds approximately 200,000 clones, more than 45% seen once. The sequenced sample was CD4+ T cells sorted from blood, obtained at week 24, from a patient treated with tofacitinib. Source of these receptors: a human donor with alopecia areata.

This chain uses TRBV4-1 with TRBJ2-1; a possible D gene is TRBD2 (6 bases). CDR1 MGHRA and CDR2 YSYEKL come from the germline V gene. V was shortened by 8 bases and J by 9 bases, with 17 bases between the two germline ends. The CDR3 has 13 amino acids. The CDR3, as DNA: TGCGCCAGCGTGTCGATCCGTAGCGGTGAGCAGTTCTTC. This translates into CASVSIRSGEQFF.

The CDR3 coding sequence is TGTGCCAGCAGCTTAGTGGGAGGGGAAGACGGGGAGCTGTTTTTT. Translating it yields CASSLVGGEDGELFF. The rearrangement links TRBV7-2 to TRBJ2-2, with 7 bases lining up with TRBD2. The V segment lost 1 base and the J segment 7 bases; nucleotides outside the gene matches: 6. The CDR3 has 15 amino acids. Germline V lookup: CDR1 SGHTA, CDR2 FQGNSA.

This chain connects TRBV5-1 to TRBJ2-5; a weak D match, TRBD2 (5 bases). Trimming took off 5 bases at V and 3 bases at J, with 14 bases between the two ends. The germline gives CDR1 SGHRS, CDR2 YFSETQ. The CDR3 spans 14 residues. In DNA, the CDR3 is TGCGCCAGCAGTTGGACTCGGGTGGAAGAGACCCAGTACTTC. Translated: CASSWTRVEETQYF.

The chain couples TRBV30 to TRBJ2-5; D uncertain. The length of the CDR3 is 11 residues. Between the trimmed V and J ends, which lost 2 bases and 2 bases, there was a span of 3 bases. Per the germline V gene, CDR1 is GTSNPN and CDR2 is SVGIG (reference sequence). In nucleotides, the CDR3 is TGTGCCTGGAGTAAACAAGAGACCCAGTACTTC. Amino acid sequence: CAWSKQETQYF.

The chain joins TRBV5-1 to TRBJ2-6; 10 bases align to TRBD2. The ends lost 0 bases at V and 2 bases at J; junction bases unmatched: 5. The V gene's germline CDR1 is SGHRS and CDR2 YFSETQ. CDR3 length equals 18 residues. CDR3 coding DNA: TGCGCCAGCAGCTTGGGACTAGCGGGTCTGGCTGGGGCCAACGTCCTGACTTTC. Translated: CASSLGLAGLAGANVLTF.

The chain carries TRBV7-2 and TRBJ2-3; 8 nucleotides agree with TRBD2. Germline V gene lookup returns CDR1 SGHTA and CDR2 FQGNSA. V shed 1 base, J shed 1 base, and the junction held 4 bases outside the gene matches. The CDR3 contains 16 residues. The CDR3 sequence: CASSLVSGGRTDTQYF. The CDR3 DNA follows: TGTGCCAGCAGCTTAGTCTCGGGGGGGCGCACAGATACGCAGTATTTT.

This chain uses TRBV28 with TRBJ2-7; 7 bases are shared with TRBD1. The germline V gene encodes CDR1 MDHEN and CDR2 SYDVKM. Germline trimming cut 4 bases from V and 3 bases from J; bases unmatched to any gene: 6. The CDR3 runs to 14 residues. The CDR3, as DNA: TGTGCCAGCAGTTGGACAGGATCGCACTACGAGCAGTACTTC. This sequence encodes CASSWTGSHYEQYF.

The J gene is TRBJ1-5, the V gene TRBV30; D may be TRBD1 (5 bases). Germline lookup yields CDR1 GTSNPN and CDR2 SVGIG (reference sequence). Deletions cut 4 bases from V and 5 bases from J, with 12 bases between. The CDR3 extends over 13 amino acids. The CDR3 DNA reads as TGTGCCTGGATTCCGGCGGGGGATCAGCCCCAGCATTTT. This gives the protein CAWIPAGDQPQHF.

This chain's CDR3 is CASSGQAVGYTF. The CDR3 bases are TGTGCCAGCAGCGGTCAGGCAGTCGGCTACACCTTC. This chain connects TRBV7-2 to TRBJ1-2; D remains unclear. CDR3 length equals 12 residues. The germline CDR1 and CDR2 sequences are SGHTA and FQGNSA. V gave up 5 bases and J gave up 8 bases, with 12 bases separating them.

This chain links TRBV2 with TRBJ2-5, with D possibly being TRBD2 (5 bases). The CDR3 runs to 11 residues. V gave up 6 bases and J gave up 9 bases, with 11 bases separating them. The germline V gene has CDR1 SNHLY and CDR2 FYNNEI. CDR3 bases: TGTGCCAGCAGCCCCGGGAAGGCCCAGTACTTC. Its protein is CASSPGKAQYF.

This clone came up a few times. The V and J genes are TRBV6-5 and TRBJ1-2; 11 bases line up with TRBD1. CDR1 and CDR2 from the germline V gene are MNHEY and SVGAGI. Losses at the gene ends were 6 bases for V and 6 bases for J; bases not matched to a gene: 6. The CDR3 sequence is 14 residues long. The CDR3 is CASRTRTGGDGYTF. The CDR3 nucleotides read TGTGCCAGCAGGACCCGGACAGGGGGCGATGGCTACACCTTC.

The V call is TRBV27, the J call TRBJ1-1; no clear D gene. V lost 2 bases and J 1 base, leaving 14 bases between the germline ends. The germline V gene encodes CDR1 MNHEY and CDR2 SMNVEV (reference sequence). The CDR3 is 16 residues long. The chain's CDR3 is CASSLLRLGENTEAFF. CDR3 bases: TGTGCCAGCAGTTTACTTCGTCTCGGGGAGAACACTGAAGCTTTCTTT.

The chain carries TRBV7-9 and TRBJ2-2; TRBD2 matches at 9 bases. Germline V gene sequence: CDR1 SEHNR, CDR2 FQNEAQ (reference sequence). The ends lost 1 base at V and 5 bases at J; junction bases unmatched: 2. The CDR3 totals 15 residues. DNA for the CDR3: TGTGCCAGCAGCTTAGGACTAGCGGCAACCGGGGAGCTGTTTTTT. It specifies CASSLGLAATGELFF.

J is TRBJ1-2 and V is TRBV4-1; D perhaps matches TRBD1 (6 bases). The V end lost 0 bases, the J end lost 4 bases, and 12 bases lay between the germline ends. From germline, CDR1 is MGHRA and CDR2 YSYEKL. The CDR3 is 15 amino acids. CDR3 amino acids: CASSQEDSSTYGYTF. The CDR3 nucleotides read TGCGCCAGCAGCCAAGAGGACAGCTCGACCTATGGCTACACCTTC.